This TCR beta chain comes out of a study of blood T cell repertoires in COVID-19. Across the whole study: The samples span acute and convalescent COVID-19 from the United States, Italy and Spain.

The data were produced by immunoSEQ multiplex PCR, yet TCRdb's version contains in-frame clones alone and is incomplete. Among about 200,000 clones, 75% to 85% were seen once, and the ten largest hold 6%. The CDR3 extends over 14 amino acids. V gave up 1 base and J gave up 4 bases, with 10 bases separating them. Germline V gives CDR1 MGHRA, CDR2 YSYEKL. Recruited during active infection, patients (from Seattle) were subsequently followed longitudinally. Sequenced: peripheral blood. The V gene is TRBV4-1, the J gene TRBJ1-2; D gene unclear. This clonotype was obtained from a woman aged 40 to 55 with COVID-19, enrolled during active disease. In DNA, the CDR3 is TGCGCCAGCAGCCAAGCAAAGGAGGCCTATGGCTACACCTTC. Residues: CASSQAKEAYGYTF.